The rows below give T cell receptor beta chains drawn from one sample of a study of molecular identifiers for immune sequencing clone quantification. MiXCR, run by TCRdb on the PCR reads, gives a single entry per CDR3 protein. The profile shows about 640,000 distinct CDR3 sequences, 20% of them singletons. The sample taken for sequencing was naive CD8+ T cells from blood, with Jurkat cell RNA spiked in. The receptors originated from a human donor in good health. Some libraries in this study had Jurkat cell RNA spiked in. Each CDR3 is given with its conserved first and last residue. D genes are given only for firm matches. Clone size is shown for a subset of rows, as once, few, many or a class of expanded clone.

TRBV27	few	TRBJ2-2	.	TGTGCCAGTCAGAGCGGTGGGGCGGCCGGGGAGCTGTTTTTT	CASQSGGAAGELFF
TRBV11-2	many	TRBJ2-5	.	TGTGCCAGCAGCCCCCGGGACAACCAAGAGACCCAGTACTTC	CASSPRDNQETQYF
TRBV4-1	many	TRBJ1-1	.	TGCGCCAGCAGCCAAGTTTGGGCCGTCGACACTGAAGCTTTCTTT	CASSQVWAVDTEAFF
TRBV12-3/TRBV12-4	many	TRBJ1-1	TRBD1	TGTGCCAGCAGTGCCTCAGGGGGCGAGGCTGAAGCTTTCTTT	CASSASGGEAEAFF
TRBV12-3/TRBV12-4	many	TRBJ2-1	TRBD1	TGTGCCAGCAGTCAGGACAGGGGCGGGAATGAGCAGTTCTTC	CASSQDRGGNEQFF
TRBV12-3/TRBV12-4	.	TRBJ1-5	.	TGTGCCAGCAGTTTCTCTACACCCTCGGGGCCCCAGCATTTT	CASSFSTPSGPQHF
TRBV7-9	many	TRBJ2-7	.	TGTGCCAGCAGCTTTAGCGGTACCTACGAGCAGTACTTC	CASSFSGTYEQYF
TRBV6-2/TRBV6-3	few	TRBJ2-7	TRBD1	TGTGCCAGCAGTTACTCGACGGACGCAGGGACAGGGGTCGACGAGCAGTACTTC	CASSYSTDAGTGVDEQYF
TRBV29-1	many	TRBJ1-1	TRBD1	TGCAGCGTGACAGGGGGCGATTTTTTGAACACTGAAGCTTTCTTT	CSVTGGDFLNTEAFF
TRBV4-2	many	TRBJ2-3	TRBD2	TGTGCCAGCAGCCAAGAATCCGGTAGCGGGAGCCCCGATACGCAGTATTTT	CASSQESGSGSPDTQYF
TRBV18	many	TRBJ1-1	.	TGTGCCAGCTCACCACTGGGGGGCAGGGGTGAAGCTTTCTTT	CASSPLGGRGEAFF
TRBV11-2	few	TRBJ2-7	TRBD2	TGTGCCAGCAGCTTTTACTCCGGGACTAGCTCCCAGCTGGGCGAGCAGTACTTC	CASSFYSGTSSQLGEQYF
TRBV27	few	TRBJ2-1	.	TGTGCCAGCGCTCTCTTGGCTGAGCAGTTCTTC	CASALLAEQFF
TRBV4-2	many	TRBJ2-3	TRBD2	TGTGCCAGCAGCCAAGATCATGCGGGAGGCACAGATACGCAGTATTTT	CASSQDHAGGTDTQYF
TRBV14	many	TRBJ2-1	.	TGTGCCAGCAGCCAAGGCCCCCGGGGAAATGAGCAGTTCTTC	CASSQGPRGNEQFF
TRBV27	few	TRBJ2-1	.	TGTGCCAGCAGTTTTTTAGGGAGTGAGCAGTTCTTC	CASSFLGSEQFF
TRBV20-1	many	TRBJ1-1	.	TGCAGTGCTAGAGAGGGGACGGAGAACACTGAAGCTTTCTTT	CSAREGTENTEAFF
TRBV30	.	TRBJ2-7	.	TGTGCCTGGAGTGTCCACAGGTTGGATGAGCAGTACTTC	CAWSVHRLDEQYF
TRBV7-9	many	TRBJ1-6	.	TGTGCCAGCAGAGCCCGGGACCTACGATCGGATTCACCCCTCCACTTT	CASRARDLRSDSPLHF
TRBV4-3	few	TRBJ2-7	.	TGCGCCAGCAGCCAAGTTCACACGGGCGCGGGACGAACCTACGAGCAGTACTTC	CASSQVHTGAGRTYEQYF
TRBV5-5	many	TRBJ1-1	.	TGTGCCAGCAGCTTGGGTACAGGGTGGTTGACTGAAGCTTTCTTT	CASSLGTGWLTEAFF
TRBV2	once	TRBJ2-5	TRBD2	TGTGCCAGCACGAGAAGCGGGGGTCAGGAGACCCAGTACTTC	CASTRSGGQETQYF
TRBV10-2	many	TRBJ1-1	.	TGTGCCAGCAGCCCCGTCGGGGGTACTGAAGCTTTCTTT	CASSPVGGTEAFF
TRBV13	few	TRBJ1-4	.	TGTGCCAGCAGCTCGGGACACATTAATGAAAAACTGTTTTTT	CASSSGHINEKLFF
TRBV7-9	many	TRBJ2-1	TRBD2	TGTGCCAGCAGCAGACTAGCAGACAATGAGCAGTTCTTC	CASSRLADNEQFF
TRBV7-9	many	TRBJ2-6	TRBD1	TGTGCCAGCAGCCCAATGACAGGGGGAAACTCTGGGGCCAACGTCCTGACTTTC	CASSPMTGGNSGANVLTF
TRBV25-1	many	TRBJ1-1	.	TGTGCCAGCAGTGACAGCCACACTGAAGCTTTCTTT	CASSDSHTEAFF
TRBV19	.	TRBJ2-1	.	TGTGCCAGTAGTATTGCGGGAAAAGGGTACAATGAGCAGTTCTTC	CASSIAGKGYNEQFF
TRBV4-1	many	TRBJ2-3	.	TGCGCCAGCAGCCAAGGTTTGGCATACCCAGAGGTTACAGATACGCAGTATTTT	CASSQGLAYPEVTDTQYF
TRBV20-1	many	TRBJ2-7	.	TGCAGTGCTAGAGATGGGACTGGGGGGAAGCAGTACTTC	CSARDGTGGKQYF
TRBV11-3	many	TRBJ2-7	.	TGTGCCCCTCTCTGGGGGGTCGGCTACGAGCAGTACTTC	CAPLWGVGYEQYF
TRBV4-1	.	TRBJ2-1	TRBD2	TGCGCCAGCAGCCCTCGACTAGCGGGGGGCCGAATTTACAATGAGCAGTTCTTC	CASSPRLAGGRIYNEQFF